The 29 T cell receptor beta chains below were found in one sample sequenced in a study of technical replicates of blood from a few donors. Sequencing used immunoSEQ multiplex PCR; TCRdb keeps in-frame clones, though not all of them. The table includes around 67,000 clones, about nine tenths detected once. Source material: T cells isolated from PBMCs. The source is a human donor in good health.

CDR3 residues: CASSPTSGDVYNEQFF. The CDR3 coding sequence is TGTGCCAGTAGTCCGACTAGCGGAGACGTCTACAATGAGCAGTTCTTC. V gene TRBV19 combines with J gene TRBJ2-1; 9 nucleotides agree with TRBD2. The CDR3 loop spans 16 amino acids. Germline CDR1 and CDR2: LNHDA and SQIVND (reference sequence). Unmatched junction bases numbered 8, after V lost 5 bases and J lost 3 bases.

The V gene is TRBV6-1, the J gene TRBJ2-5; 12 bases align to TRBD1. Germline V lookup: CDR1 MNHNS, CDR2 SASEGT. V shed 4 bases, J shed 5 bases, and the junction held 11 bases outside the gene matches. This CDR3 is built from 17 residues. The CDR3 spells CASSVRDRGLILETQYF. In DNA form, the CDR3 reads TGTGCCAGCAGTGTCCGGGACAGGGGGCTAATATTGGAGACCCAGTACTTC.

This CDR3 reads CSASKEDYGYTF. The CDR3 DNA sequence: TGCAGCGCCTCGAAGGAGGACTATGGCTACACCTTC. The chain carries TRBV29-1 and TRBJ1-2, with unresolved D. The CDR3 runs to 12 residues. V was pared by 7 bases and J by 3 bases, with 12 bases between. The germline V gene encodes CDR1 SQVTM and CDR2 ANQGSEA.

The chain employs TRBV7-8 and TRBJ1-2; TRBD1 is a possible D gene (6 bases). This CDR3 has 13 amino acids. Germline assignment: CDR1 SGHVS and CDR2 FQNEAQ. V shed 5 bases and J shed 4 bases, with 11 bases lying between them. The CDR3 coding sequence is TGTGCCAGCAGCGATGGACAGTTCTATGGCTACACCTTC. Its protein product is CASSDGQFYGYTF.

This clone was seen once. The CDR3 spells CSVPGQGLNEQFF. The CDR3 coding sequence is TGCAGCGTTCCGGGACAGGGGTTGAATGAGCAGTTCTTC. V and J are TRBV29-1 and TRBJ2-1, with TRBD1 identical over 10 bases. The trim removed 5 bases at V and 7 bases at J, leaving 5 bases unmatched. The germline gives CDR1 SQVTM, CDR2 ANQGSEA. The CDR3 sequence is 13 residues long.

This chain links TRBV25-1 with TRBJ1-2, with TRBD1 matching over 9 bases. The germline CDR1 and CDR2 sequences are MGHDK and SYGVNS. The CDR3 spans 13 residues. V lost 3 bases, J lost 7 bases, and 3 bases stayed unmatched. The CDR3 spells CASSDWTGVGYTF. The DNA of the CDR3 is TGTGCCAGCAGTGACTGGACAGGGGTTGGCTACACCTTC.

The CDR3 sequence: CSVVTGYNEQFF. CDR3 nucleotides: TGCAGCGTTGTTACAGGGTACAATGAGCAGTTCTTC. The V and J genes are TRBV29-1 and TRBJ2-1, with D perhaps matching TRBD1 (6 bases). Germline V gives CDR1 SQVTM, CDR2 ANQGSEA. This CDR3 has 12 amino acids. Trimming shortened V by 4 bases and J by 4 bases, and 8 bases separated the two germline ends.

The chain uses TRBV19 and TRBJ2-7; TRBD2 matches at 7 bases. The CDR3 has 19 amino acids. V was clipped by 2 bases and J by 1 base; unmatched bases: 17. Germline CDR1 reads LNHDA; CDR2 reads SQIVND (reference sequence). The CDR3 DNA is TGTGCCAGTAGTATAAAAGTCCCTACCTGGAGTAGCGGGTCCTACGAGCAGTACTTC. Translating it yields CASSIKVPTWSSGSYEQYF.

The rearrangement uses TRBV10-2 and TRBJ2-1; TRBD2 agrees at 10 bases. Germline V lookup: CDR1 WSHSY, CDR2 SAAADI. CDR3 length: 13 residues. V was clipped by 8 bases and J by 3 bases; unmatched bases: 1. CDR3 protein: CASGTSDYNEQFF. Here the CDR3 DNA reads TGCGCCAGCGGGACTAGCGACTACAATGAGCAGTTCTTC.

The chain has TRBV19 and TRBJ1-5; D might be TRBD1 (5 bases). The length of the CDR3 is 13 residues. Germline assignment: CDR1 LNHDA and CDR2 SQIVND (reference sequence). Trimming pared 5 bases from V and 5 bases from J, leaving 10 bases between. The CDR3 DNA sequence: TGTGCCAGTAGTTCCCGCAGGGATCAGCCCCAGCATTTT. Translating it yields CASSSRRDQPQHF.

V is TRBV10-1 and J is TRBJ2-3; no clear D gene. V gave up 3 bases and J gave up 2 bases, with 6 bases separating them. The length of the CDR3 is 13 residues. Germline CDR1 WNHNN, CDR2 SYGVQD (reference sequence). The CDR3 here is CASSEQNTDTQYF. As DNA, the CDR3 is TGCGCCAGCAGTGAACAGAACACAGATACGCAGTATTTT.

The rearrangement uses TRBV6-1 and TRBJ2-2, with 8 positions matching TRBD2. V dropped 2 bases and J dropped 5; count of bases not matched to a gene: 7. CDR3 length equals 16 residues. Germline V lookup: CDR1 MNHNS, CDR2 SASEGT. The CDR3 nucleotides are TGTGCCAGCAGTGAAATAGAGGTAGCGGGGACCGGGGAGCTGTTTTTT. Protein product: CASSEIEVAGTGELFF.

The chain couples TRBV4-1 to TRBJ2-1, with 12 positions matching TRBD2. Trimming at V came to 3 bases and at J to 8 bases, leaving 2 bases not matched to a gene. The CDR3 is 14 residues long. Looked up from germline, CDR1 is MGHRA and CDR2 is YSYEKL. Here the CDR3 DNA reads TGCGCCAGCAGCCACAGACTAGCGGGAGATGAGCAGTTCTTC. It codes for CASSHRLAGDEQFF.

The rearrangement uses TRBV28 and TRBJ2-7, with TRBD2 matching over 9 bases. Germline loops: CDR1 MDHEN, CDR2 SYDVKM. Trimming at V came to 7 bases and at J to 2 bases, leaving 3 bases not matched to a gene. This CDR3 is built from 13 residues. The CDR3 protein is CASTSGVTYEQYF. The CDR3, as DNA: TGTGCCAGCACTAGCGGGGTTACCTACGAGCAGTACTTC.

The rearrangement links TRBV29-1 to TRBJ1-1; D is unresolved. Germline V gives CDR1 SQVTM, CDR2 ANQGSEA. The CDR3 is 11 amino acids. V was shortened by 0 bases and J by 7 bases, with 6 bases between the two germline ends. The CDR3 nucleotides are TGCAGCGTTGAAGATACGGTTGAAGCTTTCTTT. Residues: CSVEDTVEAFF.

The V and J genes are TRBV6-1 and TRBJ2-7; possibly TRBD2 for D (5 bases). V was clipped by 1 base and J by 3 bases, with 19 bases between them. Germline V gene lookup returns CDR1 MNHNS and CDR2 SASEGT. The CDR3 extends over 17 amino acids. CDR3 nucleotides: TGTGCCAGCAGTGAAGAGGTAAACGGGGTGGTGGGCTACGAGCAGTACTTC. Translated: CASSEEVNGVVGYEQYF.

The chain links TRBV27 to TRBJ2-7, with a tentative D call TRBD1 (5 bases). From germline, CDR1 is MNHEY and CDR2 SMNVEV (reference sequence). The CDR3 is 15 amino acids. The V and J ends lost 0 bases and 0 bases respectively, with 9 bases between them. The CDR3 is CASSLSWGLSYEQYF. CDR3 in DNA: TGTGCCAGCAGTTTATCATGGGGCCTCTCCTACGAGCAGTACTTC.

The CDR3 nucleotides are TGTGCCAGCAGTTCAACAGGGACGGGTGTGAGCACTGAAGCTTTCTTT. Translation: CASSSTGTGVSTEAFF. J is TRBJ1-1 and V is TRBV25-1; D possibly corresponds to TRBD1 (6 bases). The V gene's germline CDR1 is MGHDK and CDR2 SYGVNS. V was clipped by 5 bases and J by 4 bases, with 20 bases between them. CDR3 length: 16 residues. Combining the CDR3 with reference TRBV25-1 and TRBJ1-1 gives the whole variable domain EADIYQTPRYLVIGTGKKITLECSQTMGHDKMYWYQQDPGMELHLIHYSYGVNSTEKGDLSSESTVSRIRTEHFPLTLESARPSHTSQYLCASSSTGTGVSTEAFFGQGTRLTVV.

In this sample, this clone turned up once. The V and J genes are TRBV4-3 and TRBJ1-4; TRBD1 might be the D (6 bases). The V gene lost 4 bases and the J gene lost 7 bases, with 13 bases spanning the gap. CDR3 length: 14 amino acids. The germline CDR1 and CDR2 sequences are LGHNA and YSLEER. CDR3 sequence reads: CASSPSGGAEKLFF. The CDR3 DNA reads as TGCGCCAGCAGCCCGTCGGGGGGGGCTGAAAAACTGTTTTTT.

V and J are TRBV5-1 and TRBJ2-3; perhaps TRBD1 as D (6 bases). Trimming took 7 bases from V and 2 from J, leaving 11 bases between them. The CDR3 sequence is 13 residues long. Germline V CDR1 and CDR2: SGHRS, YFSETQ. The CDR3 sequence is CASSDSYTDTQYF. DNA for the CDR3: TGCGCCAGCTCGGACAGCTACACAGATACGCAGTATTTT.

The V call is TRBV9, the J call TRBJ2-2, with D perhaps TRBD2 (5 bases). The CDR3 totals 14 residues. The germline gives CDR1 SGDLS, CDR2 YYNGEE. With 5 bases removed from V and 2 bases from J, the gap between germline ends came to 10 bases. CDR3 bases: TGTGCCAGCAGTTCACGACTAAACACCGGGGAGCTGTTTTTT. Amino acid sequence: CASSSRLNTGELFF.

This clone was observed once. J is TRBJ2-5 and V is TRBV9; 8 bases align to TRBD2. This CDR3 is 14 amino acids long. Germline V gives CDR1 SGDLS, CDR2 YYNGEE. The trim removed 6 bases at V and 5 bases at J, leaving 9 bases unmatched. This CDR3 reads CASTTGLASETQYF. CDR3 sequence (DNA): TGTGCCAGCACTACTGGACTAGCCTCGGAGACCCAGTACTTC.

This chain joins TRBV4-2 and TRBJ2-7; no firm D call. In germline, CDR1 is LGHNA, CDR2 YNFKEQ. Between the trimmed V and J ends, which lost 0 bases and 2 bases, there was a span of 8 bases. CDR3 size: 14 residues. The CDR3 DNA reads TGTGCCAGCAGCCAAGAACTCCTGGCCTACGAGCAGTACTTC. Translation: CASSQELLAYEQYF.

V usage is TRBV6-5 and J usage is TRBJ1-1; 7 bases line up with TRBD1. V was clipped by 6 bases and J by 5 bases; unmatched bases: 6. This CDR3 spans 13 amino acids. The germline gives CDR1 MNHEY, CDR2 SVGAGI. The CDR3 coding sequence is TGTGCCAGCAGGACAGGGCGAGGGACTGAAGCTTTCTTT. Its translation is CASRTGRGTEAFF.

V gene TRBV28 combines with J gene TRBJ1-1; 10 positions agree with TRBD1. Germline V CDR1 and CDR2: MDHEN, SYDVKM. This CDR3 spans 17 amino acids. Germline trimming cut 1 base from V and 0 bases from J; bases unmatched to any gene: 5. In nucleotides, the CDR3 is TGTGCCAGCAGTTTATTCGGGACAGGGGTAATGAACACTGAAGCTTTCTTT. It encodes CASSLFGTGVMNTEAFF.

The chain employs TRBV28 and TRBJ1-5; D might be TRBD1 (6 bases). The CDR3 has 17 residues. Trimming took 5 bases from V and 4 from J, leaving 21 bases between them. CDR1 and CDR2 from the germline V gene are MDHEN and SYDVKM. The CDR3 DNA reads as TGTGCCAGCAGTCCTTTCGATAGACAGGCCTTTAATCAGCCCCAGCATTTT. Translated, it gives CASSPFDRQAFNQPQHF.

The gene calls are TRBV23-1 and TRBJ2-1, with D possibly matching TRBD1 (5 bases). TRBV23-1 is noted as an ORF with a role that remains uncertain. V was shortened by 3 bases and J by 10 bases, with 13 bases between the two germline ends. CDR3 length: 13 residues. The CDR3 nucleotides read TGCGCCAGCAGTCAGGGGCTCGCCGGCGAGCAGTTCTTC. Its protein is CASSQGLAGEQFF.

V usage is TRBV6-5 and J usage is TRBJ2-7, with 8 positions matching TRBD2. The CDR3 runs 12 residues. V shed 6 bases, J shed 7 bases, and the junction held 5 bases outside the gene matches. Germline CDR1 and CDR2: MNHEY and SVGAGI. CDR3 nucleotides: TGTGCCAGCAGCCTACGGGGGGGAGAGCAGTACTTC. Protein sequence: CASSLRGGEQYF.

This chain links TRBV7-2 with TRBJ2-7; 7 positions agree with TRBD1. CDR1 SGHTA and CDR2 FQGNSA come from the germline V gene. The trim removed 5 bases at V and 2 bases at J, leaving 6 bases unmatched. The CDR3 is made up of 14 amino acids. CDR3: CASSPRDRTYEQYF. Here the CDR3 DNA reads TGTGCCAGCAGCCCCCGGGACAGAACCTACGAGCAGTACTTC. Full variable domain (outside the CDR3, taken from reference TRBV7-2 and TRBJ2-7): GAGVSQSPSNKVTEKGKDVELRCDPISGHTALYWYRQSLGQGLEFLIYFQGNSAPDKSGLPSDRFSAERTGGSVSTLTIQRTQQEDSAVYLCASSPRDRTYEQYFGPGTRLTVT.